A single sample is the source of the 3 T cell receptor beta chains below, sequenced in a study of CD8 T cells in Susac syndrome. Reverse transcription of about 0.5 to 1 ug RNA used random hexamers. TCRdb re-called the immunoSEQ multiplex PCR reads through MiXCR, storing one row per CDR3 protein. The table lists around 200,000 distinct CDR3 sequences, around 95% of them singletons. The sequenced sample consisted of CD4+ T cells from PBMCs. The receptor source for this set is a human donor in good health.

The genes are TRBV14 and TRBJ2-7; no firm D call. V was clipped by 3 bases and J by 0 bases, with 24 bases between them. Germline V CDR1 and CDR2: SGHDN, FVKESK. The CDR3 is made up of 19 amino acids. The CDR3 nucleotides read TGTGCCAGCAGCCACCGATGGAAACCCCCCACAAGGAGCTCCTACGAGCAGTACGTC. It is translated as CASSHRWKPPTRSSYEQYV.

The chain links TRBV3-1 to TRBJ2-2; 11 bases align to TRBD1. Looked up from germline, CDR1 is LGHDT and CDR2 is YNNKEL (reference sequence). CDR3 length: 15 residues. V lost 4 bases, J lost 7 bases, and 5 bases stayed unmatched. In DNA form, the CDR3 reads TGTGCCAGCAGCCCATTGGGACAGGGGGGCGGGGAGCTGTTTTTT. Protein sequence: CASSPLGQGGGELFF.

The CDR3 sequence is CASSEPGEVGNEQFF. The CDR3 region has the DNA TGTGCCAGCAGTGAACCGGGGGAAGTGGGAAATGAGCAGTTCTTC. The V and J genes are TRBV25-1 and TRBJ2-1; tentative D call: TRBD2 (6 bases). V was shortened by 2 bases and J by 7 bases, with 15 bases between the two germline ends. This CDR3 comprises 15 residues. Germline V gene sequence: CDR1 MGHDK, CDR2 SYGVNS.